The entry below gives a single T cell receptor (beta chain) sequence along with its context. What this receptor recognizes is not known. No per-base quality is available; no much larger clone lies one base away. TCRbeta CDR3 regions were amplified from genomic DNA using the immunoSEQ Assay, a bias-controlled multiplex PCR. As for the original processing: Within the assay, amplification of reference gene primers was used to estimate how many nucleated cells each sample contained. Sequence reads were collapsed and filtered to measure the absolute abundance of every unique TCRbeta CDR3 rearrangement. Productive Simpson clonality was computed per sample as the square root of Simpson's diversity index over productive rearrangements. Drawn from immuneACCESS, this table holds only the in-frame rearrangements with V and J called that TCRdb kept. Clones are partly lost; checked studies trace under half to an unresolved V gene and leave the rest unexplained. That table gives V, J and clone size, and the DNA gave D and trimming. This sample lists 260,000 or so clones; about nine tenths were detected once. The ten largest clonotypes hold roughly 1.2% of the sample.

The cysteine opens and the phenylalanine closes a CDR3 of 18 amino acids. Kept here is only the CDR3 DNA, which spans 54 bases and is read in frame from base 1. At the junction V is shortened by 1 base and J by 3 bases, with 18 bases in between. CDR1 and CDR2 (LNHNV, YYDKDF) derive from the germline V gene (reference sequence). Enrolling through a virtual design, the prospective study's participants ranged in age from about 18 to 89 years and lived across some 23 United States geographic areas. To assign participants to cohorts, the prospective study relied on clinical history that participants themselves reported in a screening survey and a study questionnaire. In the prospective study, mobile phlebotomists collected whole blood, serum and a nasopharyngeal or oropharyngeal swab from each participant. Over an approximately 2-month period, participants in the prospective study had the option of providing additional blood draws and questionnaires. Before DNA extraction, prospective study blood samples were shipped either frozen or at room temperature.

These data are taken from a study of blood T cell repertoires in COVID-19 (dated by TCRdb to the early 2020s). At the level of the whole study: Samples covering the acute and convalescent phases of COVID-19 were provided by collaborators in the United States, Italy and Spain. HLA class I and class II types, where available, came from metadata supplied by the sample provider rather than from assay-based typing. A de-identified subject ID, COVID-19 status, age in years and sex were almost always included in the sample metadata. Samples came from the ongoing ImmuneRACE study (first 160 participants) plus 1,254 subjects from 6 global collaborators. A freely available public database, intended as a resource for researchers studying the immune response to SARS-CoV-2, is where the repertoires were released. Deeply sampled blood TCRbeta repertoires from subjects exposed to, actively infected with, or recovered from COVID-19 were included in the dataset. The prospective study material was composed of cDNA or gDNA derived from T cells, B-cell-depleted T cells, or PBMCs.

Study-wide findings and limitations: How much clinical and demographic metadata was included differed by source and by participant, and the metadata was provided uncurated.

This TCR was recovered from a woman between 40 and 55 years old with acute COVID-19. The chain is encoded by TRBV15 joined to TRBJ2-2, and possibly TRBD2, on 6 matching bases. The sequencing input was PBMCs or T cells enriched from blood (not recorded which). The CDR3 is CATSRGTSGFEDTGELFF. The DNA reads as follows: TGTGCCACCAGCAGAGGTACAAGCGGGTTCGAGGACACCGGGGAGCTGTTTTTT.